The T cell receptor beta chain under discussion was sequenced for a study of human T cells and chemical hapten exposure. Time point defined: patch test 2, 6 weeks after DPC sensitization. Sample treatment: therapeutic diphenylcyclopropenone sensitization with weekly scalp DPC. TCRdb analysed the RACE reads with MiXCR anew, one entry per CDR3 protein. Seen here are some 88,000 distinct CDR3 sequences, roughly 11% observed once, and the top ten hold over 2%. From germline, CDR1 is MNHEY and CDR2 SVGAGI. With V trimmed by 8 bases and J by 3 bases, 9 bases remained unmatched. The CDR3 length is 14 residues.

The V gene is TRBV6-5, the J gene TRBJ2-7, with 8 bases aligning to TRBD2. The sequence was collected from a middle-aged man with alopecia areata. Some clones in this sample may be carry-over from other donors' samples. The sequencing used whole blood, collected in connection with sensitization to the hapten diphenylcyclopropenone (DPC). CDR3 DNA: TGTGCCAGCGCTTTAGCGGGGAACTTCTACGAGCAGTACTTC. As protein: CASALAGNFYEQYF.